This TCR beta chain stems from a study of naive and memory T cell subsets. In regard to this clonotype: No antigen is known for it.

Both TRBC1 and TRBC2 were covered by a beta constant-region primer of two equimolar oligonucleotides. Ligated cDNA was amplified by four rounds of PCR with nested alpha and beta constant-region primers and SP2. Using its own MiXCR run on the UMI-ligation and nested PCR reads, TCRdb lists one record per CDR3 protein. The sample shows roughly 92,000 distinct CDR3 sequences, over 9% of them seen only once. Study results and caveats: Possibly reflecting memory cells re-expressing CD45RA, a few larger clonotypes occurred in naive repertoires, especially CD8.

After CD4 positive bead selection, the CD4-negative fraction gave CD8 T cells. The CDR3 runs 16 residues. Between the trimmed V and J ends, which lost 4 bases and 8 bases, there was a span of 22 bases. Germline values: CDR1 SGHRS, CDR2 YFSETQ. The chain carries TRBV5-1 and TRBJ2-1; TRBD1 is a possible D gene (6 bases). Sequencing input: naive CD4+ T cells from blood. The TCR was taken from a human donor in good health. In nucleotides, the CDR3 is TGCGCCAGCAGCGGGGCCTTCAACAGGGTGGGGGATGAGCAGTTCTTC. It translates to CASSGAFNRVGDEQFF.